This TCR beta chain was retrieved from a study of cytomegalovirus exposure and HLA in healthy donors. Notes on the study in general: Cytomegalovirus association was assigned to approximately 180 TCR beta chains.

A note on this clone: Its antigen is not known.

The table came from immunoSEQ multiplex PCR; TCRdb's copy has only in-frame clones and leaves some out. Found here are about 200,000 clones, around 78% of them singletons; the top ten hold about 6%. This CDR3 has 16 residues. Trimming cost V 5 bases and J 1 base, with 17 bases left between them. CDR1 and CDR2 (germline): MNHEY, SMNVEV (reference sequence). The chain has TRBV27 and TRBJ1-1; D possibly corresponds to TRBD1 (5 bases). Sequences were obtained from PBMCs. The sequence was obtained from a woman younger than 30 in good health and CMV-seronegative. CDR3 in amino acids: CASSPRLGGGNTEAFF. Written as DNA, the CDR3 is TGTGCCAGCAGTCCCCGCCTTGGGGGAGGGAACACTGAAGCTTTCTTT.